The 8 T cell receptor beta chains reported below all come from one sample, sequenced in a study of shared clonotypes between healthy human individuals (dated by TCRdb to about 2020). CD8 naive samples were obtained by positive selection for CCR7 among CD45RO-negative cells, yielding a CD45RA+CCR7+ population from which TemRA cells were excluded. Receptor amplification or capture employed the immunoSEQ multiplex PCR assay. Held by TCRdb, this immuneACCESS table contains in-frame sequences only and omits some clones. Under half of the omission traces to an unresolved V gene where checked; the cause of the rest is unknown. The sample records approximately 2,200,000 clones, more than 85% of which are singletons. Jointly, the top ten make up more than 1.5% of the sample. Sequenced material: naive CD8+ T cells from PBMCs. According to the study, the label for this sample's cell subset or site signals: CD45RA+CCR7+. These TCRs come from a man younger than 30 in good health. Some clones in this sample may be carry-over from other donors' samples.

The chain couples TRBV7-3 to TRBJ2-1; D unclear. Trimming took 1 base from V and 4 from J, leaving 8 bases between them. Germline V gives CDR1 SGHTA, CDR2 FQGTGA. The CDR3 is made up of 14 amino acids. The CDR3, as DNA: TGTGCCAGCAGCTTAAAACCAGGTTACAATGAGCAGTTCTTC. Translated: CASSLKPGYNEQFF. Full variable domain (missing parts from reference TRBV7-3 and TRBJ2-1): GAGVSQTPSNKVTEKGKYVELRCDPISGHTALYWYRQSLGQGPEFLIYFQGTGAADDSGLPNDRFFAVRPEGSVSTLKIQRTERGDSAVYLCASSLKPGYNEQFFGPGTRLTVL.

This sequence joins TRBV4-1 and TRBJ2-2; D may be TRBD1 or TRBD2 (5 bases each). V lost 4 bases to trimming and J lost 6 bases, with 12 bases between them. The CDR3 runs 14 residues. Germline CDR1 MGHRA, CDR2 YSYEKL. The CDR3 sequence: CASSPQLGAGELFF. The DNA for the CDR3 is TGCGCCAGCAGCCCTCAACTGGGGGCCGGGGAGCTGTTTTTT.

DNA of the CDR3: TGTGCCAGCAGCCCGGACAGGGACATCTACGAGCAGTACTTC. This gives the protein CASSPDRDIYEQYF. This chain links TRBV6-6 with TRBJ2-7, with 8 bases matching TRBD1. Germline assignment: CDR1 MNHNY and CDR2 SVGAGI (reference sequence). Trimming at V came to 6 bases and at J to 3 bases, leaving 7 bases not matched to a gene. The CDR3 has 14 residues.

This rearrangement joins TRBV30 to TRBJ1-2, with 7 bases that match TRBD1. The V gene's germline CDR1 is GTSNPN and CDR2 SVGIG (reference sequence). The J segment lost 8 bases and the V segment lost 5 bases, leaving 8 bases of the junction unmatched. CDR3 size: 12 residues. Written as DNA, the CDR3 is TGTGCCTGGGGGGACAGTGAGAGAGGCTACACCTTC. Protein: CAWGDSERGYTF.

In DNA, the CDR3 is TGCGCCAGCAGCCAAGATGGTAGAAGCACAGATACGCAGTATTTT. The encoded protein is CASSQDGRSTDTQYF. This chain uses TRBV4-3 with TRBJ2-3; D not certain. Germline lookup yields CDR1 LGHNA and CDR2 YSLEER. V lost 0 bases and J lost 0, with 7 bases in between. The CDR3 has 15 residues.

The count of this clone is one. This sequence joins TRBV4-1 and TRBJ2-5, with 13 bases aligning to TRBD2. The end of the DNA fits TRBJ2-7 better, so the J call may be wrong. CDR3 size: 16 residues. Germline values: CDR1 MGHRA, CDR2 YSYEKL. The CDR3 loop reads CASSQDGTSGIYEQYF. DNA for the CDR3: TGCGCCAGCAGCCAAGATGGGACTAGCGGGATCTACGAGCAGTACTTC.

The V gene is TRBV6-6, the J gene TRBJ2-7; 9 nucleotides match TRBD1. Trimming took 2 bases from V and 3 from J; bases not matched to a gene: 5. Per the germline V gene, CDR1 is MNHNY and CDR2 is SVGAGI (reference sequence). The CDR3 has 15 amino acids. Written as DNA, the CDR3 is TGTGCCAGCAGTTACATGGGGACAGGGCACTACGAGCAGTACTTC. Amino acids: CASSYMGTGHYEQYF.

In DNA, the CDR3 is TGTGCCATCAGTGAGTCCGTTACAGGGGACAACACTAACTATGGCTACACCTTC. Translation gives CAISESVTGDNTNYGYTF. This chain uses TRBV10-3 with TRBJ1-2; 7 bases are a match to TRBD1. CDR3 size: 18 residues. CDR1 and CDR2 from the germline V gene are ENHRY and SYGVKD. Trimming at V came to 0 bases and at J to 0 bases, leaving 10 bases not matched to a gene.